This T cell receptor beta chain originates from a study of blood T cell repertoires in COVID-19 (dated by TCRdb to the early 2020s). Context from the whole study: Samples covering the acute and convalescent phases of COVID-19 were provided by collaborators in the United States, Italy and Spain. Deeply sampled blood TCRbeta repertoires from subjects exposed to, actively infected with, or recovered from COVID-19 were included in the dataset. Samples came from the ongoing ImmuneRACE study (first 160 participants) plus 1,254 subjects from 6 global collaborators. The repertoires were made available in a free public database intended to serve as a resource for research on the immune response to SARS-CoV-2. Sample metadata almost always included a de-identified subject ID, COVID-19 status, age in years and sex. The prospective study material was composed of cDNA or gDNA derived from T cells, B-cell-depleted T cells, or PBMCs. Where available, HLA class I and class II types were obtained from metadata supplied by the sample provider rather than from assay-based typing. The research as a whole found: Clinical and demographic metadata were provided uncurated, with the amount varying by source and participant.

TCRbeta CDR3 regions were amplified from genomic DNA using the immunoSEQ Assay, a bias-controlled multiplex PCR. In the authors' own workflow: Within the assay, amplification of reference gene primers was used to estimate how many nucleated cells each sample contained. To quantify the absolute abundance of each unique TCRbeta CDR3 rearrangement, sequence reads were collapsed and filtered. Productive Simpson clonality was computed per sample as the square root of Simpson's diversity index over productive rearrangements. This immuneACCESS table, as held by TCRdb, lists in-frame sequences with V and J called but not all clones. Of the missing ones, under half trace to an unresolved V gene in checked studies; the others have no known cause. From that table come the V and J calls and clone size; the DNA was used to work out D and trimming. The sample contains some 210,000 clones, approximately 81% of them found a single time. The ten largest account for around 19% of the sample.

Comments on this clone: No cognate antigen has been identified for it. Base qualities were left out, and no much larger clone turns up one base away.

The collaborating institutions used their own protocols to collect whole blood in K2EDTA tubes. For TCRbeta analysis, collaborators shipped samples in one of three forms: frozen whole blood, isolated PBMCs, or DNA extracted from either of those sample types. The CDR3 goes from the cysteine to the phenylalanine over 15 residues. Only the CDR3 portion is preserved as DNA: 45 bases, with reading frame beginning at the first base. Trimming at the junction amounts to 0 bases on V and 1 base on J, and the germline ends lie 10 bases apart. Looking up the germline V gene yields CDR1 SGDLS and CDR2 YYNGEE. The receptor's source is a human donor in a cohort sampled during active COVID-19. Specimen: peripheral blood. This sequence uses TRBV9 and TRBJ1-1, with the D gene not clear enough to name. The CDR3 region: CASSVAHIENTEAFF. The nucleotide sequence is given as TGTGCCAGCAGCGTAGCACACATCGAGAACACTGAAGCTTTCTTT.